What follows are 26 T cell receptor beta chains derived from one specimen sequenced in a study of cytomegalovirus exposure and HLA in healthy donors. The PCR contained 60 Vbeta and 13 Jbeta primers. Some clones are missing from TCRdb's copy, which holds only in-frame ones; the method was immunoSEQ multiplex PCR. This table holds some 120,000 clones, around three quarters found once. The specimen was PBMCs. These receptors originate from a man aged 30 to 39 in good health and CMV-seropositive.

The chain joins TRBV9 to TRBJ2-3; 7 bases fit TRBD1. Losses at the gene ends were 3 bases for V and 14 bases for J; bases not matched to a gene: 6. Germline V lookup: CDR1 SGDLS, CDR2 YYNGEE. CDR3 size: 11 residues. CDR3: CASSATGFMYF. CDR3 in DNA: TGTGCCAGCAGCGCGACAGGGTTCATGTATTTT. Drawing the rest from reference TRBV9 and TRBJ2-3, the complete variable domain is DSGVTQTPKHLITATGQRVTLRCSPRSGDLSVYWYQQSLDQGLQFLIQYYNGEERAKGNILERFSAQQFPDLHSELNLSSLELGDSALYFCASSATGFMYFGPGTRLTVL.

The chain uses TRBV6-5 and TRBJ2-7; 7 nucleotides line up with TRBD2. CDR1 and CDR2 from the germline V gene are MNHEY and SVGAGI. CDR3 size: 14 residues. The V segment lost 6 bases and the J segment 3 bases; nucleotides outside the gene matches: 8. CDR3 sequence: CASRRRAGNYEQYF. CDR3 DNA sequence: TGTGCCAGCAGGCGTCGAGCGGGGAACTACGAGCAGTACTTC.

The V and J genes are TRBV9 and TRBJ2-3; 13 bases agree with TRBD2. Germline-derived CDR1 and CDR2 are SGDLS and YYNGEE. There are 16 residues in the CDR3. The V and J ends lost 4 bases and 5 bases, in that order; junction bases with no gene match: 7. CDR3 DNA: TGTGCCAGCAGCACCGGACTAGCGGGAGCGGGAGATACGCAGTATTTT. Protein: CASSTGLAGAGDTQYF.

The CDR3 region is CASGNRFSTDTQYF. DNA for the CDR3: TGTGCCAGCGGTAACAGGTTTAGCACAGATACGCAGTATTTT. The gene calls are TRBV27 and TRBJ2-3, with a tentative D call TRBD1 (5 bases). Germline lookup yields CDR1 MNHEY and CDR2 SMNVEV (reference sequence). The CDR3 length is 14 residues. The V gene lost 8 bases and the J gene lost 0 bases, with 12 bases spanning the gap.

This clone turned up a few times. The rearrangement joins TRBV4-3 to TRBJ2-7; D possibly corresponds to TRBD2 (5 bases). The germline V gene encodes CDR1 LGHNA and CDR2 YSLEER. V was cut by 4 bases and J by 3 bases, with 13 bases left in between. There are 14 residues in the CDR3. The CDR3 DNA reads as TGCGCCAGCAGCCCCTCCCCGGGGTTCTACGAGCAGTACTTC. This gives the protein CASSPSPGFYEQYF.

The DNA for the CDR3 is TGTGCCAGCACCCGACAGGGAACTAATGAAAAACTGTTTTTT. This sequence encodes CASTRQGTNEKLFF. This chain connects TRBV11-3 to TRBJ1-4, with 7 positions matching TRBD1. The V and J ends lost 7 bases and 1 base, in that order; junction bases with no gene match: 3. CDR3 size: 14 residues. Germline CDR1 is SGHNT and CDR2 is YENEEA.

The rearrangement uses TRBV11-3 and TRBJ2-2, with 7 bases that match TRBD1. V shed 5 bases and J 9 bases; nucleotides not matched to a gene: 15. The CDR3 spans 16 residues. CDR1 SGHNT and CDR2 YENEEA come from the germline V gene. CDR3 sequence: CASSPRGTDLWRELFF. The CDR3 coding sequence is TGTGCCAGCAGCCCTAGAGGGACAGATCTATGGCGGGAGCTGTTTTTT.

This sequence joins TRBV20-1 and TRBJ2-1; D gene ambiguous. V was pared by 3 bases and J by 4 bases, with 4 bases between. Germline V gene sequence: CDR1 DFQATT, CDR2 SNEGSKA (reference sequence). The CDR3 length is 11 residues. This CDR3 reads CSASPYNEQFF. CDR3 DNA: TGCAGTGCTAGCCCATACAATGAGCAGTTCTTC.

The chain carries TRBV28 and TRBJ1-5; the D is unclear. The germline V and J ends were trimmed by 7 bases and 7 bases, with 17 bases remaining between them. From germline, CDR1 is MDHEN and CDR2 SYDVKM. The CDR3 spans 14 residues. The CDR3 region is CASIKGPEGQPQHF. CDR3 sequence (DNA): TGTGCCAGCATCAAAGGGCCCGAGGGCCAGCCCCAGCATTTT.

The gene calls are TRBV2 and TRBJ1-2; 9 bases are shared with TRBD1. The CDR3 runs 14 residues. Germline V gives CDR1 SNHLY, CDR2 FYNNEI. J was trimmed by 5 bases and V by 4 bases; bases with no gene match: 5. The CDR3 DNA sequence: TGTGCCAGCAGTGTGAAGACAGGGGGGTATGGCTACACCTTC. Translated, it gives CASSVKTGGYGYTF.

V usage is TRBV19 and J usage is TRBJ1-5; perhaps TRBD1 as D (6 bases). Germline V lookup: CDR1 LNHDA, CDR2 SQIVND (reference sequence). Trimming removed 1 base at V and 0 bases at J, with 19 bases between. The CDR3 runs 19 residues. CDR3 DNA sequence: TGTGCCAGTAGTATAGCTCCGGGACAAAGGAGATATAGCAATCAGCCCCAGCATTTT. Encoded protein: CASSIAPGQRRYSNQPQHF.

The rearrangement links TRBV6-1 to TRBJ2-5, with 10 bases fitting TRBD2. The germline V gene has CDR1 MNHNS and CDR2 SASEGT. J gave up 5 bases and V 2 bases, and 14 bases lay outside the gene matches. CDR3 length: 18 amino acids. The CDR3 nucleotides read TGTGCCAGCAGTGAACTCTGGGCTAGCGGGAGCTTCCGGGAGACCCAGTACTTC. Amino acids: CASSELWASGSFRETQYF.

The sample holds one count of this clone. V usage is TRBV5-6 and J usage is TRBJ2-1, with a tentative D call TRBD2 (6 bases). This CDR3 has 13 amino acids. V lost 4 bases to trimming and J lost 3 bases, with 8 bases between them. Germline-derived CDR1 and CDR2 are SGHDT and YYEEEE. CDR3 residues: CASSRDFYNEQFF. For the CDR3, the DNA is TGTGCCAGCAGCCGGGACTTCTACAATGAGCAGTTCTTC.

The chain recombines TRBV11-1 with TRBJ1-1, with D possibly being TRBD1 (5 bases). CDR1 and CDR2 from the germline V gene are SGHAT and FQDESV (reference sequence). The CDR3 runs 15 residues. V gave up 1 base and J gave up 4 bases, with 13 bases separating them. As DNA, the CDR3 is TGTGCCAGCAGCTTAGAGACGGGGGGTTCCACTGAAGCTTTCTTT. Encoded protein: CASSLETGGSTEAFF.

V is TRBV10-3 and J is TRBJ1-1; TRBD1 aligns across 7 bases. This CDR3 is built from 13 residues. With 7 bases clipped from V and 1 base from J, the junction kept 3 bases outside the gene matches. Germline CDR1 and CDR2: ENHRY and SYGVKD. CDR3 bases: TGTGCCATCAAAGGGACAGCGAACACTGAAGCTTTCTTT. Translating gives CAIKGTANTEAFF.

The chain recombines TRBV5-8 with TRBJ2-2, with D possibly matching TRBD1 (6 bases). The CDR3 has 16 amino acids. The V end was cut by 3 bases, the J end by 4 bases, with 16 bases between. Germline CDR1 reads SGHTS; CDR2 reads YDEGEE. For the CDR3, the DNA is TGTGCCAGCAGCTCAGGACGGACAGTTTTCACCGGGGAGCTGTTTTTT. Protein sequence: CASSSGRTVFTGELFF. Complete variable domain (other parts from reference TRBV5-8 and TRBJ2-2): EAGVTQSPTHLIKTRGQQATLRCSPISGHTSVYWYQQALGLGLQFLLWYDEGEERNRGNFPPRFSGRQFPNYSSELNVNALELEDSALYLCASSSGRTVFTGELFFGEGSRLTVL.

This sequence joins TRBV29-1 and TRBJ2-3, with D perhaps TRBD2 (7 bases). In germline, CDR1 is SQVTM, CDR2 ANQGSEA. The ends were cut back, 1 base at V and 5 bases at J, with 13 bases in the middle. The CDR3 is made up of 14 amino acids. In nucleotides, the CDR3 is TGCAGCGTTGAAGTGGGGGGGCAGGGAGATACGCAGTATTTT. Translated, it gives CSVEVGGQGDTQYF.

For the CDR3, the DNA is TGTGCCAGCAGTTCACAGGGGGCGGGAGGCTACACCTTC. Amino acids: CASSSQGAGGYTF. J is TRBJ1-2 and V is TRBV27, with 9 bases that match TRBD1. V lost 4 bases to trimming and J lost 8 bases; unmatched junction nucleotides: 5. Per germline, CDR1 MNHEY and CDR2 SMNVEV (reference sequence). CDR3 length: 13 residues.

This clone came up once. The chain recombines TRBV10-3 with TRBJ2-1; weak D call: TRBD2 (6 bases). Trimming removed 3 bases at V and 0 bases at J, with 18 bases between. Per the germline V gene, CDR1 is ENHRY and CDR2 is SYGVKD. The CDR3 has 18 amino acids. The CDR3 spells CAISERVSLSGSYNEQFF. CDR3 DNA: TGTGCCATCAGTGAACGAGTCTCTCTTAGCGGCTCCTACAATGAGCAGTTCTTC.

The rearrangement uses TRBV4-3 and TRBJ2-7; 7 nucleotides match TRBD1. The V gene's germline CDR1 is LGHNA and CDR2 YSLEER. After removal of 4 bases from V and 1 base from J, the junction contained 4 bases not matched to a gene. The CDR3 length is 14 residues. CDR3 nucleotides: TGCGCCAGCAGCCCGGGGACAGAGTCCTACGAGCAGTACTTC. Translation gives CASSPGTESYEQYF.

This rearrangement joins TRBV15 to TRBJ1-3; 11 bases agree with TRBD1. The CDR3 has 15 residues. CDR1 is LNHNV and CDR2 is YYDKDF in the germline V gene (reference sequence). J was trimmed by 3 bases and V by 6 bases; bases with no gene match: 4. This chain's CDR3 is CATRAGTGGGNTIYF. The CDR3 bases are TGTGCCACCAGGGCCGGGACAGGGGGTGGAAACACCATATATTTT.

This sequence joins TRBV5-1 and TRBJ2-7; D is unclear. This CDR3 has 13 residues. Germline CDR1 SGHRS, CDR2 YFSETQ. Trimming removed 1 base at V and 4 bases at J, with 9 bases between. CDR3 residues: CASSLIGEYEQYF. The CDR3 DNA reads TGCGCCAGCAGCTTGATAGGAGAATACGAGCAGTACTTC.

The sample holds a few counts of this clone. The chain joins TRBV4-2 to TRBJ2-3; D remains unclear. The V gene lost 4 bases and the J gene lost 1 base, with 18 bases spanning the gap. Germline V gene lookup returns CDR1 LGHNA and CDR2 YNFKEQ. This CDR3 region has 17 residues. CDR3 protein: CASSPQEVGTGTDTQYF. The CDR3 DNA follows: TGTGCCAGCAGCCCCCAAGAGGTGGGTACGGGCACAGATACGCAGTATTTT.

The CDR3 is CASSYQGETDTQYF. In DNA, the CDR3 is TGTGCCAGCAGTTACCAGGGGGAGACAGATACGCAGTATTTT. This chain connects TRBV6-6 to TRBJ2-3; 7 bases match TRBD1. Germline lookup yields CDR1 MNHNY and CDR2 SVGAGI (reference sequence). The CDR3 is 14 residues long. Trimming at V came to 2 bases and at J to 3 bases, leaving 2 bases not matched to a gene.

The CDR3: CASSQVQGGGETQYF. For the CDR3, the DNA is TGTGCCAGCAGCCAAGTCCAGGGCGGTGGTGAGACCCAGTACTTC. The V gene is TRBV14, the J gene TRBJ2-5; tentatively, D is TRBD1 (5 bases). The CDR3 runs 15 residues. CDR1 is SGHDN, CDR2 FVKESK, per germline. Trimming pared 1 base from V and 5 bases from J, leaving 14 bases between.

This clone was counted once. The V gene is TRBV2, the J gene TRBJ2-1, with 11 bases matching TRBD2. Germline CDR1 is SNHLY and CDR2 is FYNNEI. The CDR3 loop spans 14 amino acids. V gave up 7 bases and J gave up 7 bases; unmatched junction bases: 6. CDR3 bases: TGTGCCAGCACTACTAGCGGGAGAAAGAATGAGCAGTTCTTC. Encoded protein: CASTTSGRKNEQFF.